These 8 T cell receptor beta chains originate from one sample sequenced in a study of T cell changes during pregnancy in multiple sclerosis. The method was immunoSEQ multiplex PCR; TCRdb's version includes in-frame clones alone and lacks a portion of them. The data contain roughly 100,000 clones, around 91% of them singletons. Sequenced material: peripheral blood, taken after pregnancy. The source of these receptors is a female donor in good health, enrolled as a control in a pregnancy study.

The CDR3: CASSPGTGLSEQFF. CDR3 coding DNA: TGTGCCAGCAGTCCCGGGACAGGGTTAAGTGAGCAGTTCTTC. The chain links TRBV7-2 to TRBJ2-1, with 9 bases that match TRBD1. CDR1 is SGHTA, CDR2 FQGNSA, per germline. V lost 6 bases and J lost 9; bases outside the gene matches: 9. This CDR3 is 14 amino acids long.

V usage is TRBV4-3 and J usage is TRBJ2-1, with 8 bases lining up with TRBD2. CDR3 size: 18 residues. The ends lost 0 bases at V and 0 bases at J; junction bases unmatched: 7. CDR1 is LGHNA, CDR2 YSLEER, per germline. The CDR3 here is CASSQDLGGGSSYNEQFF. CDR3 in DNA: TGCGCCAGCAGCCAAGATCTTGGCGGGGGGAGCTCCTACAATGAGCAGTTCTTC.

V is TRBV20-1 and J is TRBJ2-3; no reliable D call. The CDR3 runs to 10 residues. In germline, CDR1 is DFQATT, CDR2 SNEGSKA (reference sequence). Between the trimmed V and J ends, which lost 5 bases and 4 bases, there was a span of 4 bases. The CDR3 loop reads CSASADTQYF. The CDR3 nucleotides read TGCAGTGCTTCCGCAGATACGCAGTATTTT.

CDR3 nucleotide sequence: TGCGCCAGCAGCTATCTAGGAGGACTAAGCACAGATACGCAGTATTTT. This translates into CASSYLGGLSTDTQYF. This chain uses TRBV5-1 with TRBJ2-3, with D perhaps TRBD2 (6 bases). The CDR3 contains 16 residues. V lost 3 bases to trimming and J lost 0 bases, with 14 bases between them. Germline CDR1 reads SGHRS; CDR2 reads YFSETQ.

This sequence joins TRBV9 and TRBJ1-4, with D hard to call. In germline, CDR1 is SGDLS, CDR2 YYNGEE. Trimming stripped 2 bases from V and 8 bases from J, with 7 bases between. The CDR3 covers 12 residues. CDR3: CASSVSGEKLFF. In nucleotides, the CDR3 is TGTGCCAGCAGCGTGAGCGGCGAAAAACTGTTTTTT.

The chain has TRBV2 and TRBJ1-4; D is ambiguous. Trimming took off 4 bases at V and 6 bases at J, with 12 bases between the two ends. The CDR3 contains 14 residues. From germline, CDR1 is SNHLY and CDR2 FYNNEI. For the CDR3, the DNA is TGTGCCAGCAGTGTCCCTCCGGTGGATGAAAAACTGTTTTTT. This translates into CASSVPPVDEKLFF.

The genes are TRBV5-4 and TRBJ1-1; 7 bases agree with TRBD1. The CDR3 sequence is 13 residues long. After removal of 6 bases from V and 0 bases from J, the junction contained 2 bases not matched to a gene. The germline gives CDR1 SGHNT, CDR2 YYREEE (reference sequence). CDR3 DNA: TGTGCCAGCACCAGGGGGATGAACACTGAAGCTTTCTTT. Its protein product is CASTRGMNTEAFF.

This chain connects TRBV5-6 to TRBJ2-7; 10 bases align to TRBD1. V shed 6 bases and J 4 bases; nucleotides not matched to a gene: 4. CDR1 and CDR2 (germline): SGHDT, YYEEEE. The CDR3 has 13 amino acids. The CDR3 here is CASTPGQGYEQYF. The CDR3 DNA sequence: TGTGCCAGCACCCCGGGACAGGGGTACGAGCAGTACTTC. The full variable domain, completed using reference TRBV5-6 and TRBJ2-7, is DAGVTQSPTHLIKTRGQQVTLRCSPKSGHDTVSWYQQALGQGPQFIFQYYEEEERQRGNFPDRFSGHQFPNYSSELNVNALLLGDSALYLCASTPGQGYEQYFGPGTRLTVT.